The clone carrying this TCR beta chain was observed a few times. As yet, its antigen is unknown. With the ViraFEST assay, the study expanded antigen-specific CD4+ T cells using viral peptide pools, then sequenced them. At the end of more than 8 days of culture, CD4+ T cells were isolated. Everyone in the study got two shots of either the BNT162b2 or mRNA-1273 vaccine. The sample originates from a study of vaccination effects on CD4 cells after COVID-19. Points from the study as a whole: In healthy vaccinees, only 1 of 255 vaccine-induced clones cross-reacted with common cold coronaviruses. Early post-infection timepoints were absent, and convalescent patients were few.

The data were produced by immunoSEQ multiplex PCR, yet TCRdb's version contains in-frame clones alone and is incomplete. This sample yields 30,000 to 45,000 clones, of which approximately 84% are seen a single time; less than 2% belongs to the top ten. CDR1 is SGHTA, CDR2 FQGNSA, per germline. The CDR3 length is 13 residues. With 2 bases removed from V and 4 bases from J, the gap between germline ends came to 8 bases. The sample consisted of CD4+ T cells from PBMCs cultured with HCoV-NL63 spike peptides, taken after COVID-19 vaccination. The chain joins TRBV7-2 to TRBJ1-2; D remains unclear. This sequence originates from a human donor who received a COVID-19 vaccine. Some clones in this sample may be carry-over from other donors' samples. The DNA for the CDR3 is TGTGCCAGCAGCTTACGGGGTAGCTATGGCTACACCTTC. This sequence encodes CASSLRGSYGYTF.